This record concerns one T cell receptor (beta chain) sequence. Clones were read by immunoSEQ multiplex PCR, and TCRdb kept only the in-frame ones, dropping some. The data contain fewer than 55,000 clones, around 90% of them singletons. This sample is part of a study of T cell changes during pregnancy in multiple sclerosis. V lost 1 base and J lost 5; bases outside the gene matches: 7. The CDR3 has 15 residues. Germline CDR1 is SGHNT and CDR2 is YYREEE (reference sequence). This rearrangement joins TRBV5-4 to TRBJ1-2, with 8 bases fitting TRBD1. This TCR was recovered from a female donor in good health, enrolled as a control in a pregnancy study. The material was CD8+ T cells from peripheral blood mononuclear cells, obtained after pregnancy. CDR3 sequence: CASSLPSGGAYGYTF. Here the CDR3 DNA reads TGTGCCAGCAGCTTGCCCTCAGGGGGCGCGTATGGCTACACCTTC.